These 28 T cell receptor beta chains share one sample of origin, sequenced in a study of T cell repertoires in cytomegalovirus infection. TCRdb fed the reads into MiXCR, producing one record per CDR3 protein. The sample contains some 270,000 distinct CDR3 sequences, about 18% of which appear only once. The sequencing sample was made of CD8+ T cells from PBMCs. The receptors were sampled from a human donor in good health (CMV status not recorded). Some clones in this sample may be carry-over from other donors' samples.

The sample holds many counts of this clonotype. J is TRBJ2-5 and V is TRBV7-2; TRBD2 matches 12 bases. CDR1 and CDR2 from the germline V gene are SGHTA and FQGNSA. CDR3 length: 19 amino acids. Losses at the gene ends were 1 base for V and 5 bases for J; bases not matched to a gene: 14. This CDR3 reads CASSLGIGLAGFAGETQYF. Here the CDR3 DNA reads TGTGCCAGCAGCTTAGGAATTGGACTAGCGGGGTTCGCTGGGGAGACCCAGTACTTC.

The chain uses TRBV3-1 and TRBJ1-1; D not certain. This CDR3 comprises 18 residues. The V end was cut by 4 bases, the J end by 6 bases, with 27 bases between. Germline CDR1 and CDR2: LGHDT and YNNKEL (reference sequence). As DNA, the CDR3 is TGTGCCAGCAGCCCAAGCCGACTTAGGGTAATTCGAGTCGCTGAAGCTTTCTTT. It codes for CASSPSRLRVIRVAEAFF.

This clonotype showed up just a few times. This chain uses TRBV10-3 with TRBJ1-2; 7 bases agree with TRBD1. Trimming at V came to 10 bases and at J to 2 bases, leaving 7 bases not matched to a gene. The germline V gene has CDR1 ENHRY and CDR2 SYGVKD. The CDR3 consists of 13 residues. The chain's CDR3 is CASRSGQNYGYTF. The CDR3 DNA sequence: TGTGCCAGCCGGTCGGGACAGAACTATGGCTACACCTTC.

There are a few counts of this clonotype. As DNA, the CDR3 is TGTGCCAGCAGTTATGGCAGTATGAGCGGGGAGCTGTTTTTT. Translation gives CASSYGSMSGELFF. This sequence joins TRBV6-8 and TRBJ2-2; the D is unclear. In germline, CDR1 is MNHGY, CDR2 SAAAGT. CDR3 length: 14 amino acids. Between the trimmed V and J ends, which lost 3 bases and 7 bases, there was a span of 12 bases.

The sample holds many counts of this clonotype. The CDR3 protein is CSVEDPDRATYNEQFF. For the CDR3, the DNA is TGCAGCGTTGAAGATCCCGACAGGGCGACCTACAATGAGCAGTTCTTC. The J gene is TRBJ2-1, the V gene TRBV29-1, with 7 bases aligning to TRBD1. The CDR3 length is 16 residues. The germline V gene has CDR1 SQVTM and CDR2 ANQGSEA. After removal of 0 bases from V and 2 bases from J, the junction contained 7 bases not matched to a gene.

In its sample, this clonotype was seen many times. V gene TRBV7-2 combines with J gene TRBJ1-1, with D perhaps matching TRBD1 (6 bases). The CDR3 length is 16 residues. Trimming left V 1 base short and J 1 base short, with 13 bases between. Germline CDR1 reads SGHTA; CDR2 reads FQGNSA. The CDR3 nucleotides read TGTGCCAGCAGCTTAGTGCCCACGACAGGGAACACTGAAGCTTTCTTT. Its protein product is CASSLVPTTGNTEAFF.

The chain combines TRBV5-1 with TRBJ1-2; D remains ambiguous. From germline, CDR1 is SGHRS and CDR2 YFSETQ. This CDR3 has 14 amino acids. Trimming took 4 bases from V and 7 from J, leaving 17 bases between them. The CDR3: CASSPGRVDTGYTF. DNA for the CDR3: TGCGCCAGCAGCCCGGGTCGGGTGGATACTGGCTACACCTTC.

The rearrangement joins TRBV14 to TRBJ1-1; D is uncertain. This CDR3 region has 15 residues. The germline V gene has CDR1 SGHDN and CDR2 FVKESK. The V end lost 0 bases, the J end lost 1 base, and 9 bases lay between the germline ends. Here the CDR3 reads CASSQDQSRNTEAFF. The CDR3 nucleotides read TGTGCCAGCAGCCAAGATCAGAGCAGGAACACTGAAGCTTTCTTT.

This clonotype was detected only a few times. The chain recombines TRBV19 with TRBJ2-7, with TRBD1 as a possible D gene (5 bases). V dropped 4 bases and J dropped 3 bases, with 10 bases sitting between them. Germline V gene sequence: CDR1 LNHDA, CDR2 SQIVND (reference sequence). The CDR3 is 13 residues long. The CDR3 loop reads CASSTSGFYEQYF. Here the CDR3 DNA reads TGTGCCAGTAGTACATCAGGGTTCTACGAGCAGTACTTC.

V and J are TRBV19 and TRBJ2-1; a weak D match, TRBD1 (5 bases). The CDR3 extends over 15 amino acids. The V and J ends lost 8 bases and 4 bases respectively, with 18 bases between them. CDR1 is LNHDA, CDR2 SQIVND, per germline (reference sequence). This chain's CDR3 is CASCRSAGLYNEQFF. CDR3 sequence (DNA): TGTGCCAGTTGCCGTTCAGCAGGGTTGTACAATGAGCAGTTCTTC.

This clonotype occurred many times. This chain links TRBV12-3 or TRBV12-4 with TRBJ2-7, with TRBD1 matching over 7 bases. The CDR3 sequence is 14 residues long. V lost 5 bases to trimming and J lost 2 bases; unmatched junction nucleotides: 6. In DNA, the CDR3 is TGTGCCAGCAGTGCCCTTAGGGGGCCCTACGAGCAGTACTTC. This sequence encodes CASSALRGPYEQYF.

The V call is TRBV6-5, the J call TRBJ2-5, with D maybe TRBD1 (5 bases). The CDR3 is 15 amino acids. Germline V CDR1 and CDR2: MNHEY, SVGAGI. Trimming pared 5 bases from V and 5 bases from J, leaving 18 bases between. The chain's CDR3 is CASSADRLDEETQYF. The CDR3 DNA follows: TGTGCCAGCAGTGCCGACAGACTGGACGAGGAGACCCAGTACTTC.

The chain carries TRBV5-5 and TRBJ1-1; tentatively, D is TRBD1 (5 bases). V was cut by 0 bases and J by 4 bases, with 13 bases left in between. Per the germline V gene, CDR1 is SGHKS and CDR2 is YYEKEE (reference sequence). The CDR3 totals 15 residues. The CDR3 nucleotides are TGTGCCAGCAGCTTGGAGTGGGGGACGGTCACTGAAGCTTTCTTT. Translation: CASSLEWGTVTEAFF.

To note about this clonotype: One base away lies a much larger clone, so this may be a sequencing read error. This chain joins TRBV7-8 and TRBJ2-1, with D maybe TRBD2 (6 bases). The CDR3 runs 12 residues. Germline values: CDR1 SGHVS, CDR2 FQNEAQ. Deletions cut 5 bases from V and 11 bases from J, with 13 bases between. The CDR3 DNA reads TGTGCCAGCAGCAGAAGGAGGGATAAGCAGTTCTTC. Its translation: CASSRRRDKQFF.

Many counts were recorded for this clonotype. This chain links TRBV14 with TRBJ2-3, with D perhaps TRBD1 or TRBD2 (6 bases each). Per the germline V gene, CDR1 is SGHDN and CDR2 is FVKESK. Trimming shortened V by 2 bases and J by 6 bases, and 15 bases separated the two germline ends. The CDR3 totals 15 residues. CDR3 nucleotide sequence: TGTGCCAGCAGCCAACTGGAGGGGGTCTCGGATACGCAGTATTTT. Protein sequence: CASSQLEGVSDTQYF.

This clonotype was picked up many times. J is TRBJ2-2 and V is TRBV7-8; D ambiguous. Germline CDR1 SGHVS, CDR2 FQNEAQ. This CDR3 region has 14 residues. V dropped 10 bases and J dropped 6 bases, with 18 bases sitting between them. The CDR3 is CATDTGLVPGELFF. CDR3 nucleotide sequence: TGTGCCACCGACACGGGCCTCGTGCCCGGGGAGCTGTTTTTT.

This clonotype was seen repeatedly, ten times or more. The chain has TRBV6-2 or TRBV6-3 and TRBJ1-5, with 7 positions matching TRBD1. The CDR3 length is 18 residues. Trimming took 1 base from V and 1 from J; bases not matched to a gene: 10. CDR1 and CDR2 (germline): MNHEY, SVGEGT. The chain's CDR3 is CASSYFPGQDLSNQPQHF. CDR3 bases: TGTGCCAGCAGTTACTTTCCAGGACAGGATCTGAGCAATCAGCCCCAGCATTTT.

The sample holds a few counts of this clonotype. V is TRBV4-3 and J is TRBJ2-2, with no clear D. This CDR3 region has 13 residues. Trimming shortened V by 6 bases and J by 6 bases, and 11 bases separated the two germline ends. In germline, CDR1 is LGHNA, CDR2 YSLEER. The CDR3 spells CASSPPRSGELFF. CDR3 nucleotides: TGCGCCAGCAGTCCCCCGAGGTCCGGGGAGCTGTTTTTT.

In this sample, this clonotype turned up many times. The chain carries TRBV7-8 and TRBJ1-2, with D maybe TRBD1 (6 bases). CDR1 SGHVS and CDR2 FQNEAQ come from the germline V gene. The CDR3 extends over 15 amino acids. V was shortened by 4 bases and J by 4 bases, with 16 bases between the two germline ends. The CDR3 reads CASSSTAGEGYGYTF. The CDR3, as DNA: TGTGCCAGCAGCTCGACCGCAGGGGAGGGCTATGGCTACACCTTC.

The CDR3 DNA sequence: TGTGCCAGTAATTACGCGACAGGGAACACCGGGGAGCTGTTTTTT. Residues: CASNYATGNTGELFF. This sequence joins TRBV19 and TRBJ2-2, with D perhaps TRBD1 (6 bases). The CDR3 sequence is 15 residues long. Trimming stripped 7 bases from V and 1 base from J, with 13 bases between. CDR1 and CDR2 (germline): LNHDA, SQIVND (reference sequence).

This clonotype appeared many times. CDR3 sequence reads: CASSGYEVAYEQYF. The CDR3 coding sequence is TGTGCCAGCAGTGGGTATGAGGTAGCCTACGAGCAGTACTTC. This chain joins TRBV6-1 and TRBJ2-7; D unresolved. Trimming took off 4 bases at V and 2 bases at J, with 12 bases between the two ends. This CDR3 has 14 amino acids. In germline, CDR1 is MNHNS, CDR2 SASEGT.

The V and J genes are TRBV10-3 and TRBJ2-2, with TRBD1 matching over 7 bases. The CDR3 is 17 residues long. The J segment lost 0 bases and the V segment lost 4 bases, leaving 8 bases of the junction unmatched. The germline gives CDR1 ENHRY, CDR2 SYGVKD. This chain's CDR3 is CAISGETGQPNTGELFF. The CDR3 DNA reads as TGTGCCATCAGTGGGGAAACGGGACAGCCGAACACCGGGGAGCTGTTTTTT.

This clonotype was seen more than once but under ten times. The rearrangement joins TRBV19 to TRBJ1-5; weak D call: TRBD1 (6 bases). In germline, CDR1 is LNHDA, CDR2 SQIVND (reference sequence). V dropped 5 bases and J dropped 7 bases, with 18 bases sitting between them. This CDR3 is 15 amino acids long. The CDR3 sequence is CASSRLGGAGQPQHF. CDR3 in DNA: TGTGCCAGTAGTCGTCTTGGGGGGGCCGGGCAGCCCCAGCATTTT. The whole variable domain, filled in from reference TRBV19 and TRBJ1-5, reads DGGITQSPKYLFRKEGQNVTLSCEQNLNHDAMYWYRQDPGQGLRLIYYSQIVNDFQKGDIAEGYSVSREKKESFPLTVTSAQKNPTAFYLCASSRLGGAGQPQHFGDGTRLSIL.

V gene TRBV15 combines with J gene TRBJ1-5, with D perhaps TRBD1 (6 bases). CDR1 is LNHNV, CDR2 YYDKDF, per germline (reference sequence). The CDR3 is made up of 13 amino acids. V lost 6 bases to trimming and J lost 3 bases, with 9 bases between them. The CDR3 DNA is TGTGCCACCAGTACAGGGAACAATCAGCCCCAGCATTTT. Translated, it gives CATSTGNNQPQHF.

This clonotype was recorded at least ten times. The CDR3 bases are TGTGCCAGCAGCTTAGCGCTCCAGGGGTGGGAGACCCAGTACTTC. It yields the protein CASSLALQGWETQYF. V and J are TRBV7-2 and TRBJ2-5, with D possibly being TRBD1 (6 bases). The CDR3 has 15 amino acids. V was cut by 0 bases and J by 5 bases, with 13 bases left in between. Germline-derived CDR1 and CDR2 are SGHTA and FQGNSA.

V is TRBV6-2 or TRBV6-3 and J is TRBJ2-7; no clear D gene. The CDR3 extends over 14 amino acids. CDR1 and CDR2 from the germline V gene are MNHEY and SVGEGT. The V end was cut by 4 bases, the J end by 1 base, with 11 bases between. This CDR3 reads CASSWLGRSYEQYF. The CDR3 bases are TGTGCCAGCAGTTGGCTAGGTCGTTCCTACGAGCAGTACTTC.

This sequence joins TRBV12-5 and TRBJ2-1; no clear D gene. CDR1 LGHNT and CDR2 FRNRAP come from the germline V gene. The CDR3 is made up of 13 amino acids. The V and J ends lost 3 bases and 3 bases respectively, with 6 bases between them. CDR3 sequence (DNA): TGTGCTAGTGGTTTCCAGGTCTACAATGAGCAGTTCTTC. Its protein product is CASGFQVYNEQFF.

This clonotype was seen a few times. V usage is TRBV6-8 and J usage is TRBJ2-7, with a tentative D call TRBD1 (5 bases). CDR1 is MNHGY, CDR2 SAAAGT, per germline. This CDR3 has 12 residues. V lost 4 bases, J lost 4 bases, and 8 bases lay in between. CDR3 in amino acids: CASSFQGYEQYF. As DNA, the CDR3 is TGTGCCAGCAGTTTCCAGGGATACGAGCAGTACTTC.